Detailed here is one T cell receptor (beta chain). This clone showed up just a few times. Its antigen specificity is not known. Per-nucleotide qualities are absent, and no much larger clonotype sits a single base away. The sample originates from a study of T cell responses to AZD1222 COVID-19 vaccine (dated by TCRdb to the early 2020s). A note on the overall study: AZD1222 recipients given second doses at about 4 weeks or at about 12 weeks were pooled, since spike-specific TCR depth and breadth were not found to differ between the two schedules. A total of 233 trial participants underwent TCR sequencing, of whom 207 had received two doses of AZD1222 and some 25 had received two doses of the MenACWY control vaccine. Trial participants were enrolled by age into 18-55, 56-69 and 70-plus year subgroups, with approximately 160, 26 and 62 TCR-sequenced participants respectively. Findings and caveats that apply to the study as a whole: Participants were mostly white British and included more females than males, and it was suggested by the authors that clonal diversity may have been underestimated. The 56-69-year group was small, and its depth increase did not reach significance, likely because of low power. After two AZD1222 doses, spike-specific TCR breadth and depth were significantly higher than at day 0 and than in MenACWY recipients. Epitopes outside the regions mutated in the B.1.351 and B.1.1.7 variants were reportedly recognized by nearly half of the unique spike-specific TCRs. The whole spike protein was spanned by vaccine-associated CD4 TCRs, and dominant responses were seen in regions 160-218 and 743-854. Conclusions about previously exposed vaccinees are limited because only 6 or 7 AZD1222 recipients were SARS-CoV-2 seropositive at baseline. Because no day 14 peak-response samples were available, repertoires were characterized only after the peak T cell response.

The CDR3 regions of human TCRbeta chains were analyzed by immunosequencing. Under the source paper's analysis protocol: Repertoire TCRs were checked for matches against a reference library of SARS-CoV-2-specific TCRs that had been generated using the MIRA antigen-specificity platform. Breadth was defined as the fraction of unique TCRs that were SARS-CoV-2-associated, and depth was defined as the fraction of total T cells that were SARS-CoV-2-associated. Using the MIRA data, each spike-specific TCR was assigned both to the spike region to which the TCR was reactive and to a CD4 or CD8 class. Log10-transformed breadth and depth values were compared by one-way ANOVA with Sidak's multiple comparisons tests. TCRdb re-hosts the immuneACCESS table, in-frame sequences only. Its copies lack some clones; in the studies checked, an unresolved V gene accounts for under half of them, and the cause for the rest is not known. The DNA gave D and trimming, while V, J and clone size come from that table. For this sample the table gives roughly 180,000 clones, of which about nine tenths were detected only once. 2.5% to 3% of the sample comes from the top ten.

The time point label for this specimen denotes: baseline before first vaccination. The vaccinee samples were drawn from two UK trials, COV001 and COV002, one of which was a single-blind randomized controlled phase 2/3 trial testing AZD1222 (ChAdOx1 nCoV-19) in healthy adults. Trial participant PBMC samples were collected at day 0 and day 28 after the second dose for TCRbeta chain sequencing. CDR1 and CDR2, looked up from the germline V gene (reference sequence), are LNHDA and SQIVND. V and J lose 0 bases and 0 bases, and a span of 9 bases separates them. The CDR3 has 15 amino acids, counting the end cysteine and phenylalanine. The retained sequence is limited to the CDR3, 45 bases, with the frame set at the first base.

The sample here was peripheral blood, taken on day 0 of AZD1222 vaccination. The chain uses TRBV19 and TRBJ2-7, with no confidently assigned D gene. The source of this sequence is an adult in good health. The DNA reads as follows: TGTGCCAGTAGTATAGATATGGGAACCTCCTACGAGCAGTACTTC. This encodes CASSIDMGTSYEQYF. The full variable domain, with segments outside the CDR3 supplied by the reference TRBV19 and TRBJ2-7 proteins, appears as DGGITQSPKYLFRKEGQNVTLSCEQNLNHDAMYWYRQDPGQGLRLIYYSQIVNDFQKGDIAEGYSVSREKKESFPLTVTSAQKNPTAFYLCASSIDMGTSYEQYFGPGTRLTVT.